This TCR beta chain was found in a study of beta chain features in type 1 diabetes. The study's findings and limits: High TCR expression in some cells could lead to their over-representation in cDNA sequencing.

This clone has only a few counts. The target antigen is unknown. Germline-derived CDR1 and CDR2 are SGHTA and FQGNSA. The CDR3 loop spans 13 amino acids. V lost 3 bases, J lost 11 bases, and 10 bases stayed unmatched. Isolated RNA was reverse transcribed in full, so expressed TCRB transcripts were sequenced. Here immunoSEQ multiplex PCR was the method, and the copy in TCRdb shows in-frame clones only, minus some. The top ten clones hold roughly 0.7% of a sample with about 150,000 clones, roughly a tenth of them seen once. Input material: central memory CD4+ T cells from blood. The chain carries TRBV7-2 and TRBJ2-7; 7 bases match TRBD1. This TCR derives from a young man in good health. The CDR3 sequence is CASSLGDRDRKYF. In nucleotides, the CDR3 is TGTGCCAGCAGCTTGGGTGACAGGGATAGAAAGTACTTC.